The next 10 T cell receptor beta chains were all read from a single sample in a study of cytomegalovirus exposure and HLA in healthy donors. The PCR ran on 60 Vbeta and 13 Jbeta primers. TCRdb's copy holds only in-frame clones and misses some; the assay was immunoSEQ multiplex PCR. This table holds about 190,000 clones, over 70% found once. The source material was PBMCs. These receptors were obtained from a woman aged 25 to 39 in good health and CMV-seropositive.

The CDR3 protein is CASSERAGSNEQFF. The DNA of the CDR3 is TGTGCCAGCAGTGAAAGGGCGGGTTCCAATGAGCAGTTCTTC. The rearrangement links TRBV6-5 to TRBJ2-1, with a possible D match to TRBD2 (5 bases). Germline V gene sequence: CDR1 MNHEY, CDR2 SVGAGI. This CDR3 has 14 residues. Between the trimmed V and J ends, which lost 5 bases and 6 bases, there was a span of 14 bases.

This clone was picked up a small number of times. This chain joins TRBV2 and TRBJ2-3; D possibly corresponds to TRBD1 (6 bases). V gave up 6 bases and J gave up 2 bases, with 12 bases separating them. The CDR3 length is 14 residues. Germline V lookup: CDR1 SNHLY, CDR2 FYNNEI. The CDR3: CASRFGQYTDTQYF. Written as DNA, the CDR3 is TGTGCCAGCAGATTCGGACAGTACACAGATACGCAGTATTTT.

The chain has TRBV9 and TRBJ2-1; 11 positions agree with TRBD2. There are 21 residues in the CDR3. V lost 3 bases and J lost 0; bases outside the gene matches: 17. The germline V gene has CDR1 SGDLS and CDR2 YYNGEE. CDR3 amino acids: CASSAQTPGLAATSSYNEQFF. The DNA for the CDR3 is TGTGCCAGCAGCGCCCAGACCCCGGGACTAGCGGCCACGAGCTCCTACAATGAGCAGTTCTTC. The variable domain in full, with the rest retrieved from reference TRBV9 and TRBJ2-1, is DSGVTQTPKHLITATGQRVTLRCSPRSGDLSVYWYQQSLDQGLQFLIQYYNGEERAKGNILERFSAQQFPDLHSELNLSSLELGDSALYFCASSAQTPGLAATSSYNEQFFGPGTRLTVL.

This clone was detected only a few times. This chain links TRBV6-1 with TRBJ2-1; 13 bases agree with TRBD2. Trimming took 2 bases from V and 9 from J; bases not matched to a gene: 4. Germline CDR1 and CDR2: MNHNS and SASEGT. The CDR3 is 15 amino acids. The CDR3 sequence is CASSESWTSGSEQFF. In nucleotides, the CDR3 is TGTGCCAGCAGTGAATCCTGGACTAGCGGGAGTGAGCAGTTCTTC.

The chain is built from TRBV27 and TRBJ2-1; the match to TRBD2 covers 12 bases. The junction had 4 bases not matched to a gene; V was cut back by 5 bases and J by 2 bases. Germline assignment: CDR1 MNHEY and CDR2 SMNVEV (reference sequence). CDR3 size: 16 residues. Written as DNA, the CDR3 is TGTGCCAGCAGTAACCGACTAGCGGGAGCCTACAATGAGCAGTTCTTC. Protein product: CASSNRLAGAYNEQFF.

CDR3 sequence (DNA): TGTGCCAGCACAACAGGGGGGGTTCGGTACTTC. It translates to CASTTGGVRYF. This rearrangement joins TRBV28 to TRBJ2-5, with a possible D match to TRBD1 (8 bases). Germline-derived CDR1 and CDR2 are MDHEN and SYDVKM. The V end lost 7 bases, the J end lost 13 bases, and 16 bases lay between the germline ends. CDR3 length: 11 residues. Full variable domain (missing parts from reference TRBV28 and TRBJ2-5): DVKVTQSSRYLVKRTGEKVFLECVQDMDHENMFWYRQDPGLGLRLIYFSYDVKMKEKGDIPEGYSVSREKKERFSLILESASTNQTSMYLCASTTGGVRYFGPGTRLLVL.

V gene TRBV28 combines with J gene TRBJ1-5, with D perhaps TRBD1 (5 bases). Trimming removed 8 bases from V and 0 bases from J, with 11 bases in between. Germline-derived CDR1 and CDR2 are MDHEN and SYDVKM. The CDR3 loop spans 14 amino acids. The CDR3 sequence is CASSPDNSNQPQHF. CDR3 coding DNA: TGTGCCAGCTCCCCGGACAATAGCAATCAGCCCCAGCATTTT.

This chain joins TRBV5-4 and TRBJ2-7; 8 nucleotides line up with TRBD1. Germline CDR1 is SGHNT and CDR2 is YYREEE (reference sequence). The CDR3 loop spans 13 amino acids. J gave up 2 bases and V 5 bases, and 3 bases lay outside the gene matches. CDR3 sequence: CASRSGQAYEQYF. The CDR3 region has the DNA TGTGCCAGCAGATCGGGACAGGCCTACGAGCAGTACTTC.

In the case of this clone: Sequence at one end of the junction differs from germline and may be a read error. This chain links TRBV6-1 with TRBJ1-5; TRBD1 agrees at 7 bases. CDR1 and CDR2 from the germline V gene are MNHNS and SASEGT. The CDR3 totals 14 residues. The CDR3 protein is CASGEAGGGQPQHF. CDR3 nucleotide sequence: TGTGCCAGCGGTGAAGCAGGGGGTGGTCAGCCCCAGCATTTT.

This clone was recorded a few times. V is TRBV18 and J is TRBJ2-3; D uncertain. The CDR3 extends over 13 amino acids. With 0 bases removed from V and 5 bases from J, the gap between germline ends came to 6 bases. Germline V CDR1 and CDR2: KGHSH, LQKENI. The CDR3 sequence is CASSPPSVDTQYF. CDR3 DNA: TGTGCCAGCTCACCACCATCTGTAGATACGCAGTATTTT. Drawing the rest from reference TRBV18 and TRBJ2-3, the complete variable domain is NAGVMQNPRHLVRRRGQEARLRCSPMKGHSHVYWYRQLPEEGLKFMVYLQKENIIDESGMPKERFSAEFPKEGPSILRIQQVVRGDSAAYFCASSPPSVDTQYFGPGTRLTVL.